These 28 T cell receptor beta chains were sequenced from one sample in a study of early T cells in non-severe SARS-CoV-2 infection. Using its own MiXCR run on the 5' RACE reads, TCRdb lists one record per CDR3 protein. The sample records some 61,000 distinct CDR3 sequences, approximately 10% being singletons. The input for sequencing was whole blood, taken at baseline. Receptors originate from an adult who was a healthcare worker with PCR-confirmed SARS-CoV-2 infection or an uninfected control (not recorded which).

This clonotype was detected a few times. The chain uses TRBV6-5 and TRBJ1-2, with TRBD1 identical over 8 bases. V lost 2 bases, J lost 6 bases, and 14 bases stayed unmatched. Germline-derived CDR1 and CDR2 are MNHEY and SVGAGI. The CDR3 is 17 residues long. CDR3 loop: CASSYISSRGQADGYTF. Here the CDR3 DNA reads TGTGCCAGCAGTTACATTTCGTCCAGGGGGCAAGCTGATGGCTACACCTTC.

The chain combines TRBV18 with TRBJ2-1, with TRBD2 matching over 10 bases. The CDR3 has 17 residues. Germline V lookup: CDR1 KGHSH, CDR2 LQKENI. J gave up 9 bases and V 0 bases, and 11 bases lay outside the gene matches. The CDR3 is CASSPPILAGVSGEQFF. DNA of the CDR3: TGTGCCAGCTCACCACCGATCCTAGCGGGAGTTTCCGGTGAGCAGTTCTTC.

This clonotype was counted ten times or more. CDR3 in amino acids: CASSSGLAGELFF. The DNA of the CDR3 is TGTGCCAGCAGCTCCGGACTGGCCGGGGAGCTGTTTTTT. The chain employs TRBV11-2 and TRBJ2-2, with a possible D match to TRBD2 (5 bases). The V gene's germline CDR1 is SGHAT and CDR2 FQNNGV. V lost 4 bases, J lost 6 bases, and 9 bases lay in between. There are 13 residues in the CDR3.

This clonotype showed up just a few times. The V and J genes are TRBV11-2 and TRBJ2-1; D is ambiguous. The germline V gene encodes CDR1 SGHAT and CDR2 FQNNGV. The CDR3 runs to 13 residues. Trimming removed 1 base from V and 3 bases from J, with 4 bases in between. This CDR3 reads CASSLGVYNEQFF. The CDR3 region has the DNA TGTGCCAGCAGCTTAGGGGTCTACAATGAGCAGTTCTTC. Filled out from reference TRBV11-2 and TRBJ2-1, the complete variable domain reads EAGVAQSPRYKIIEKRQSVAFWCNPISGHATLYWYQQILGQGPKLLIQFQNNGVVDDSQLPKDRFSAERLKGVDSTLKIQPAKLEDSAVYLCASSLGVYNEQFFGPGTRLTVL.

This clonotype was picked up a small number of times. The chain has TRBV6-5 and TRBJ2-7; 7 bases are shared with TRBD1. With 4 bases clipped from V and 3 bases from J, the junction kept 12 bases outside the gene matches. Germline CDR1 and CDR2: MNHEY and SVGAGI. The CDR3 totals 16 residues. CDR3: CASSSIYRDSLYEQYF. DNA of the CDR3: TGTGCCAGCAGTTCGATCTACCGGGACAGCCTCTACGAGCAGTACTTC.

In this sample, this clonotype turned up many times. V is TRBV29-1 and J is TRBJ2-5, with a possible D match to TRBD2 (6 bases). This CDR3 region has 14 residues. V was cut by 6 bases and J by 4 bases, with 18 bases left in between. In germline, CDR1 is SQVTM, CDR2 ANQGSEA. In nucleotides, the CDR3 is TGCAGCGTGGAGGACGGGTGGAGGGGAGAGACCCAGTACTTC. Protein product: CSVEDGWRGETQYF. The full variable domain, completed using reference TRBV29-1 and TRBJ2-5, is SAVISQKPSRDICQRGTSLTIQCQVDSQVTMMFWYRQQPGQSLTLIATANQGSEATYESGFVIDKFPISRPNLTFSTLTVSNMSPEDSSIYLCSVEDGWRGETQYFGPGTRLLVL.

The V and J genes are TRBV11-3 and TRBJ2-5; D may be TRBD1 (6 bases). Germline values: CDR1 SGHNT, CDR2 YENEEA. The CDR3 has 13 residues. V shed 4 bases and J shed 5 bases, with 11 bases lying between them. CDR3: CASSSGQRETQYF. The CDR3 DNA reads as TGTGCCAGCAGCTCCGGACAGAGGGAGACCCAGTACTTC.

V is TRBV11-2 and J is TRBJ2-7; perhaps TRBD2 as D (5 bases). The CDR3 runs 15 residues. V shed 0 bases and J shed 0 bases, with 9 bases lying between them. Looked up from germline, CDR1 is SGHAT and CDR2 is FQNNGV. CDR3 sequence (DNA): TGTGCCAGCAGCTTAGAAGCCCGGGGCTCCTACGAGCAGTACTTC. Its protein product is CASSLEARGSYEQYF.

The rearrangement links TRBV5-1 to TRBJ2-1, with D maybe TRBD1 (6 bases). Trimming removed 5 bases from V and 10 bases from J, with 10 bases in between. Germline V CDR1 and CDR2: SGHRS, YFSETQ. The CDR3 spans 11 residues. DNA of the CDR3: TGCGCCAGCAGGGGGGCAGGGGAGCAGTTCTTC. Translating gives CASRGAGEQFF. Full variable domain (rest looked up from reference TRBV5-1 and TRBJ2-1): KAGVTQTPRYLIKTRGQQVTLSCSPISGHRSVSWYQQTPGQGLQFLFEYFSETQRNKGNFPGRFSGRQFSNSRSEMNVSTLELGDSALYLCASRGAGEQFFGPGTRLTVL.

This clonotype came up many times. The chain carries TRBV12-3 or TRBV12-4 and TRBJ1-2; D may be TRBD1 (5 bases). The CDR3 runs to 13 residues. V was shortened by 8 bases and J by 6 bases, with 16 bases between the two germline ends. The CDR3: CASGEVVGDGYTF. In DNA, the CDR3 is TGTGCCAGCGGTGAAGTGGTAGGGGATGGCTACACCTTC.

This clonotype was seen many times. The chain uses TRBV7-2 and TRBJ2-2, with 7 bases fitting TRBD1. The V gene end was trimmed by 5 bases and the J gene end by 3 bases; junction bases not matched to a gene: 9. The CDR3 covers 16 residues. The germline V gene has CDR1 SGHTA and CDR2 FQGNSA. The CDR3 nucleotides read TGTGCCAGCAGCCTGATGGACAGGACGGACACCGGGGAGCTGTTTTTT. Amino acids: CASSLMDRTDTGELFF. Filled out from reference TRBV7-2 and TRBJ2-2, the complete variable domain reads GAGVSQSPSNKVTEKGKDVELRCDPISGHTALYWYRQSLGQGLEFLIYFQGNSAPDKSGLPSDRFSAERTGGSVSTLTIQRTQQEDSAVYLCASSLMDRTDTGELFFGEGSRLTVL.

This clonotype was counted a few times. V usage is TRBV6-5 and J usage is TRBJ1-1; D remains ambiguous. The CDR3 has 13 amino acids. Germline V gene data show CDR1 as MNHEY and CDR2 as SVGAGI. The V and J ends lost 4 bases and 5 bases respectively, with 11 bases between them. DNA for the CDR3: TGTGCCAGCAGTTTAGGCTGGGGTACTGAAGCTTTCTTT. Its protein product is CASSLGWGTEAFF.

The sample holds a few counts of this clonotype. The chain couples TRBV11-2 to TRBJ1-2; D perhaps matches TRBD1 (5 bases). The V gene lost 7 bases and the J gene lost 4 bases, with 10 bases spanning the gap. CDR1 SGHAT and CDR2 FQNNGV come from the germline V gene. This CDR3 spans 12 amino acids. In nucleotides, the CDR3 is TGTGCCAGCACCTCGGGGGGCTATGGCTACACCTTC. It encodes CASTSGGYGYTF. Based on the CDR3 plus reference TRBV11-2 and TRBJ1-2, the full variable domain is EAGVAQSPRYKIIEKRQSVAFWCNPISGHATLYWYQQILGQGPKLLIQFQNNGVVDDSQLPKDRFSAERLKGVDSTLKIQPAKLEDSAVYLCASTSGGYGYTFGSGTRLTVV.

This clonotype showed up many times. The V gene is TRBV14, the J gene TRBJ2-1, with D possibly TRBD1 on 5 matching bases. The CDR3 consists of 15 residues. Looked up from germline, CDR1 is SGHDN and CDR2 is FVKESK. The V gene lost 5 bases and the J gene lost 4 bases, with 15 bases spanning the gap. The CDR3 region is CASSTNRKRYNEQFF. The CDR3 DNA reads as TGTGCCAGCAGCACCAACAGGAAGAGGTACAATGAGCAGTTCTTC.

Here the CDR3 reads CASSLEGLAHNNEQFF. CDR3 nucleotide sequence: TGCGCCAGCAGCTTGGAAGGACTAGCACATAACAATGAGCAGTTCTTC. This chain joins TRBV5-1 and TRBJ2-1; 8 nucleotides line up with TRBD2. V was clipped by 0 bases and J by 5 bases; unmatched bases: 7. The CDR3 consists of 16 residues. Germline values: CDR1 SGHRS, CDR2 YFSETQ.

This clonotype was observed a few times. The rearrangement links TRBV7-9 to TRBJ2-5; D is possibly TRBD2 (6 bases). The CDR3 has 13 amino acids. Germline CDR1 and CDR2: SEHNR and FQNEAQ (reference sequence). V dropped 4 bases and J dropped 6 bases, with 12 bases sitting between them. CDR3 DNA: TGTGCCAGCAGCTCCAGGAGGGAACAGACCCAGTACTTC. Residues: CASSSRREQTQYF.

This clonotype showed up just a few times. The chain's CDR3 is CASSLRAQSYEQYF. The CDR3 nucleotides read TGTGCCAGCAGCTTAAGAGCACAATCCTACGAGCAGTACTTC. V and J are TRBV11-2 and TRBJ2-7, with D unresolved. The CDR3 length is 14 residues. CDR1 is SGHAT and CDR2 is FQNNGV in the germline V gene. Trimming removed 2 bases from V and 1 base from J, with 9 bases in between. Together with reference TRBV11-2 and TRBJ2-7, the CDR3 gives the full variable domain: EAGVAQSPRYKIIEKRQSVAFWCNPISGHATLYWYQQILGQGPKLLIQFQNNGVVDDSQLPKDRFSAERLKGVDSTLKIQPAKLEDSAVYLCASSLRAQSYEQYFGPGTRLTVT.

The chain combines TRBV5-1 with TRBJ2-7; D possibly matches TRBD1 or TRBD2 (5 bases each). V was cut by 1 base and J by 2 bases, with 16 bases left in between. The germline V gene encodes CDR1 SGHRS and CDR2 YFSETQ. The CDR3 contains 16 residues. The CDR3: CASSLSTGTKPYEQYF. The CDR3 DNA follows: TGCGCCAGCAGCTTGTCGACCGGGACCAAGCCCTACGAGCAGTACTTC.

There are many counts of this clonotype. CDR3 region: CASSRDNQGAYNEQFF. DNA of the CDR3: TGTGCCAGTAGTAGGGACAACCAAGGTGCCTACAATGAGCAGTTCTTC. J is TRBJ2-1 and V is TRBV19; D may be TRBD1 (6 bases). Germline CDR1 LNHDA, CDR2 SQIVND (reference sequence). V was trimmed by 4 bases and J by 2 bases, leaving 15 bases between them. The CDR3 totals 16 residues.

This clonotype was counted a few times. This CDR3 is CASSPTGGNTEAFF. CDR3 bases: TGTGCCAGCAGCCCGACAGGGGGTAACACTGAAGCTTTCTTT. The chain employs TRBV7-2 and TRBJ1-1; TRBD1 matches 9 bases. Germline CDR1 and CDR2: SGHTA and FQGNSA. V was pared by 5 bases and J by 2 bases, with 3 bases of the junction left unmatched. This CDR3 region has 14 residues.

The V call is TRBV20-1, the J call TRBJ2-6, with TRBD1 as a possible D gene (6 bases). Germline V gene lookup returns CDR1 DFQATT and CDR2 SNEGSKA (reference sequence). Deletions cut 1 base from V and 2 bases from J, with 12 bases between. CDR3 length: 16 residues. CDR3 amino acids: CSARAPGVTGANVLTF. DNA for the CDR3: TGCAGTGCTAGAGCACCAGGGGTTACTGGGGCCAACGTCCTGACTTTC.

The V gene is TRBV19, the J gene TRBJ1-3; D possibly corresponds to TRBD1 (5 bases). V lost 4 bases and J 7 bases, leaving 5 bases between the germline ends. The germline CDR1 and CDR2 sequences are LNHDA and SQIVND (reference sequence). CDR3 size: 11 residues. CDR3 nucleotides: TGTGCCAGTAGTAAGGGGAACACCATATATTTT. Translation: CASSKGNTIYF.

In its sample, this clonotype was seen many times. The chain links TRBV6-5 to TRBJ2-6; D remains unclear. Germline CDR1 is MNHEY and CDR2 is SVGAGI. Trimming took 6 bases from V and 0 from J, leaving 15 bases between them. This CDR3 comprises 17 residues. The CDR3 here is CASSHKGRFSGANVLTF. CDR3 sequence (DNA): TGTGCCAGCAGCCACAAGGGCCGTTTCTCTGGGGCCAACGTCCTGACTTTC.

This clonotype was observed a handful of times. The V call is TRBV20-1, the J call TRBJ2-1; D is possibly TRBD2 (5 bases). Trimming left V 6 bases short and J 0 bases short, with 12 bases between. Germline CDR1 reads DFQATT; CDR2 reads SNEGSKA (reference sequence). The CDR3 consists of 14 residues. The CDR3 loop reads CSATGGSSYNEQFF. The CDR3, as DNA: TGCAGTGCCACCGGCGGGTCCTCCTACAATGAGCAGTTCTTC.

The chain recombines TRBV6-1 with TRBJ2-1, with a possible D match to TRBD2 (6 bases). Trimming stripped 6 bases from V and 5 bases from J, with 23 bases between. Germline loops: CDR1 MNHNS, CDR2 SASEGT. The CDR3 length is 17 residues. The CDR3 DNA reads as TGTGCCAGCAGACCATCAATCCTCATCTCGGGAGACAATGAGCAGTTCTTC. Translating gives CASRPSILISGDNEQFF.

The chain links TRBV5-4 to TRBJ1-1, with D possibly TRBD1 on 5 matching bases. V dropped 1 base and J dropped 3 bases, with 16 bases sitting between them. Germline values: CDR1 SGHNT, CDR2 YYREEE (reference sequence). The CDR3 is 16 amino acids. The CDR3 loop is CASSLLGSGRDTEAFF. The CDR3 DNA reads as TGTGCCAGCAGCTTGCTGGGCTCAGGGCGGGACACTGAAGCTTTCTTT.

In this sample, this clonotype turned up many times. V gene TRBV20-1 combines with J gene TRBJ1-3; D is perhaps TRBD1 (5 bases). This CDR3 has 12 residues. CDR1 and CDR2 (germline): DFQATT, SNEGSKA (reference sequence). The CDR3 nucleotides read TGCGGGGGGAGGGAATCTGGAAACACCATATATTTT. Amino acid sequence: CGGRESGNTIYF.

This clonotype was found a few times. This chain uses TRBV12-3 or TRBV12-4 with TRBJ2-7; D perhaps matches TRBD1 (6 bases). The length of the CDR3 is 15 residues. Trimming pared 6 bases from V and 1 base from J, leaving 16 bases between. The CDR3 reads CASREQGTLSYEQYF. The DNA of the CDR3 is TGTGCCAGCAGGGAACAGGGCACCCTTTCCTACGAGCAGTACTTC.